This entry is about one T cell receptor (beta chain). The antigen is not known. The PCR used 60 Vbeta and 13 Jbeta primers. Here immunoSEQ multiplex PCR was the method, and the copy in TCRdb shows in-frame clones only, minus some. The table shows around 70,000 clones, with 65% to 85% occurring only once. These data originate in a study of cytomegalovirus exposure and HLA in healthy donors. As for the study in general: Assignment to the Caucasian-associated ancestry cluster applied to around four fifths of the roughly 400 genotyped donors. Study-level results: In a later analysis, an Asian-associated ancestry cluster reportedly showed fewer N-insertions than the approximately 660-donor mean. TRBV6-2, TRBV6-3 and other indistinguishable V segments were excluded.

CDR1 is MNHNS and CDR2 is SASEGT in the germline V gene. The trim removed 6 bases at V and 6 bases at J, leaving 7 bases unmatched. There are 14 residues in the CDR3. This TCR came from a man aged 65 to 79 in good health and CMV-seronegative. The chain is built from TRBV6-1 and TRBJ1-2; 10 nucleotides match TRBD1. Sequencing was done on a sample of PBMCs. CDR3 sequence: CASSAGTGADGYTF. DNA for the CDR3: TGTGCCAGCAGCGCCGGGACAGGGGCAGATGGCTACACCTTC.